The next 9 T cell receptor beta chains were all read from a single sample in a study of T cell responses to AZD1222 COVID-19 vaccine. Profiled with immunoSEQ multiplex PCR; TCRdb holds only in-frame clones, not every one. Among some 110,000 clones, 82% were seen once, and the ten largest hold approximately 5.1%. The sample here was peripheral blood, taken on day 0 of AZD1222 vaccination. Every receptor here comes from an adult in good health.

The count of this clone is one. The chain has TRBV5-1 and TRBJ1-3; 7 nucleotides agree with TRBD1. After removal of 5 bases from V and 1 base from J, the junction contained 6 bases not matched to a gene. Germline loops: CDR1 SGHRS, CDR2 YFSETQ. This CDR3 spans 15 amino acids. The CDR3 sequence is CASRPGTDSGNTIYF. In DNA form, the CDR3 reads TGCGCCAGCAGGCCCGGGACAGATTCTGGAAACACCATATATTTT.

V usage is TRBV5-1 and J usage is TRBJ1-3; D uncertain. The CDR3 has 16 residues. CDR1 and CDR2 (germline): SGHRS, YFSETQ. V was trimmed by 7 bases and J by 0 bases, leaving 17 bases between them. The CDR3 bases are TGCGCCAGCTCCCCCGAGACACCTGTCTCTGGAAACACCATATATTTT. Its protein is CASSPETPVSGNTIYF.

The chain uses TRBV7-8 and TRBJ2-1; TRBD2 aligns across 8 bases. The V and J ends lost 1 base and 2 bases, in that order; junction bases with no gene match: 4. The CDR3 has 16 amino acids. Germline assignment: CDR1 SGHVS and CDR2 FQNEAQ. The CDR3 reads CASSLGRRGAYNEQFF. The CDR3 nucleotides read TGTGCCAGCAGCTTAGGCCGGCGGGGGGCCTACAATGAGCAGTTCTTC. Full variable domain (outside the CDR3, taken from reference TRBV7-8 and TRBJ2-1): GAGVSQSPRYKVAKRGQDVALRCDPISGHVSLFWYQQALGQGPEFLTYFQNEAQLDKSGLPSDRFFAERPEGSVSTLKIQRTQQEDSAVYLCASSLGRRGAYNEQFFGPGTRLTVL.

This chain connects TRBV10-3 to TRBJ1-2; a weak D match, TRBD1 (5 bases). Trimming removed 9 bases at V and 4 bases at J, with 12 bases between. This CDR3 has 12 residues. Germline values: CDR1 ENHRY, CDR2 SYGVKD. The CDR3, as DNA: TGTGCCATTACGGGGGGGATCTATGGCTACACCTTC. It is translated as CAITGGIYGYTF.

This sequence joins TRBV11-2 and TRBJ2-7; D is undetermined. Looked up from germline, CDR1 is SGHAT and CDR2 is FQNNGV. The CDR3 has 12 residues. V was cut by 4 bases and J by 5 bases, with 9 bases left in between. The CDR3 DNA sequence: TGTGCCAGCAGCTACCTTCAGCACGAGCAGTACTTC. This sequence encodes CASSYLQHEQYF.

The chain joins TRBV7-3 to TRBJ2-3; 10 positions agree with TRBD1. The V gene end was trimmed by 5 bases and the J gene end by 4 bases; junction bases not matched to a gene: 3. The CDR3 consists of 14 residues. The germline gives CDR1 SGHTA, CDR2 FQGTGA. The CDR3 loop reads CASSPGQGADTQYF. Written as DNA, the CDR3 is TGTGCCAGCAGCCCAGGACAGGGGGCAGATACGCAGTATTTT.

The chain joins TRBV2 to TRBJ2-7; possibly TRBD2 for D (6 bases). The CDR3 has 13 residues. Germline V gene sequence: CDR1 SNHLY, CDR2 FYNNEI. V shed 4 bases and J shed 2 bases, with 9 bases lying between them. CDR3 protein: CASSARGAYEQYF. CDR3 bases: TGTGCCAGCAGTGCGCGGGGTGCCTACGAGCAGTACTTC.

CDR3 DNA: TGTGCCTCAACTGCGGGGGGCCAACCCTCCTACAATGAGCAGTTCTTC. Its protein product is CASTAGGQPSYNEQFF. V and J are TRBV9 and TRBJ2-1; 8 positions agree with TRBD2. J gave up 0 bases and V 10 bases, and 12 bases lay outside the gene matches. Germline assignment: CDR1 SGDLS and CDR2 YYNGEE. The CDR3 is 16 residues long.

The genes are TRBV5-6 and TRBJ2-7; D possibly corresponds to TRBD1 (5 bases). Germline V gene data show CDR1 as SGHDT and CDR2 as YYEEEE. The CDR3 length is 18 residues. V lost 3 bases and J 1 base, leaving 23 bases between the germline ends. The CDR3 protein is CASSSLAGQGITSYEQYF. CDR3 nucleotides: TGTGCCAGCAGCTCCCTCGCAGGGCAGGGTATAACATCCTACGAGCAGTACTTC.